This T cell receptor beta chain comes out of a study of technical replicates of blood from several donors. V was shortened by 1 base and J by 15 bases, with 16 bases between the two germline ends. Germline-derived CDR1 and CDR2 are SNHLY and FYNNEI. CDR3 length equals 13 residues. Profiled with immunoSEQ multiplex PCR; TCRdb holds only in-frame clones, not every one. The sample has 65,000 to 85,000 clones, 90% to 95% seen once; the top ten hold around 0.4%. The chain joins TRBV2 to TRBJ2-1; a possible D gene is TRBD2 (6 bases). The sequencing input was T cells isolated from PBMCs. The TCR originated in a human donor in good health. The CDR3 is CASSEDGLFVLFF. CDR3 nucleotide sequence: TGTGCCAGCAGTGAAGATGGACTATTTGTTCTGTTCTTC.